Shown below are 14 T cell receptor beta chains from a single sample sequenced in a study of blood T cell repertoires in COVID-19. Assay: immunoSEQ multiplex PCR; the TCRdb copy retains only in-frame clones and omits some. The sample lists hundreds of thousands of clones, 80% to 90% occurring once. Sequenced material: peripheral blood. The receptors stem from a woman aged 60-75 years with COVID-19, enrolled during active disease.

This clone was recorded a few times. Other DNA sequences in the same sample also yield this CDR3. The genes are TRBV19 and TRBJ1-5, with a possible D match to TRBD1 (5 bases). V lost 3 bases, J lost 0 bases, and 9 bases lay in between. The CDR3 runs to 15 residues. Germline CDR1 reads LNHDA; CDR2 reads SQIVND (reference sequence). The CDR3 loop is CASSIGAYSNQPQHF. Written as DNA, the CDR3 is TGTGCCAGTAGTATTGGGGCTTATAGCAATCAGCCCCAGCATTTT.

This clone was observed once. The J gene is TRBJ2-2, the V gene TRBV7-2; D ambiguous. Trimming shortened V by 4 bases and J by 3 bases, and 12 bases separated the two germline ends. The CDR3 has 15 amino acids. Germline V gene sequence: CDR1 SGHTA, CDR2 FQGNSA. CDR3 protein: CASSSRVSDTGELFF. The CDR3 DNA is TGTGCCAGCAGCTCCCGGGTTAGTGACACCGGGGAGCTGTTTTTT.

This chain uses TRBV19 with TRBJ1-2; possibly TRBD1 for D (6 bases). V dropped 3 bases and J dropped 8 bases, with 16 bases sitting between them. CDR1 and CDR2 (germline): LNHDA, SQIVND (reference sequence). The CDR3 extends over 14 amino acids. As DNA, the CDR3 is TGTGCCAGTAGTATGGCGGGGGGCCTCGGCGGCTACACCTTC. It specifies CASSMAGGLGGYTF.

This clone was seen a single time. This chain joins TRBV10-2 and TRBJ1-4; 7 bases match TRBD1. The CDR3 is 16 amino acids. V lost 6 bases to trimming and J lost 0 bases; unmatched junction nucleotides: 7. Germline V gives CDR1 WSHSY, CDR2 SAAADI. The CDR3 DNA sequence: TGCGCCAGCAGCGGTGGGACAGTCGCAACTAATGAAAAACTGTTTTTT. This translates into CASSGGTVATNEKLFF.

This sequence joins TRBV4-1 and TRBJ1-2; 9 nucleotides match TRBD1. The CDR3 loop spans 16 amino acids. Germline lookup yields CDR1 MGHRA and CDR2 YSYEKL. V shed 2 bases and J 8 bases; nucleotides not matched to a gene: 12. CDR3 loop: CASSQTGTGLGSGYTF. CDR3 coding DNA: TGCGCCAGCAGCCAAACCGGGACAGGGCTAGGAAGCGGCTACACCTTC.

In this sample, this clone turned up a few times. The chain employs TRBV7-7 and TRBJ1-2; 7 bases agree with TRBD1. J lost 4 bases, V lost 5 bases, and 13 bases had no gene match. This CDR3 has 16 residues. CDR1 and CDR2 (germline): SSHAT, FNYEAQ (reference sequence). The CDR3 sequence is CASSDGQVQRGYGYTF. CDR3 coding DNA: TGTGCCAGCAGCGATGGACAGGTTCAACGAGGCTATGGCTACACCTTC.

V is TRBV4-1 and J is TRBJ1-1; 10 nucleotides line up with TRBD1. The CDR3 runs to 15 residues. Losses at the gene ends were 5 bases for V and 1 base for J; bases not matched to a gene: 4. CDR1 and CDR2 from the germline V gene are MGHRA and YSYEKL. The DNA for the CDR3 is TGCGCCAGCAGCAAGGGACAGGGGTGGAACACTGAAGCTTTCTTT. This translates into CASSKGQGWNTEAFF.

The chain combines TRBV5-6 with TRBJ2-1, with 11 bases identical to TRBD2. The CDR3 extends over 15 amino acids. The V gene's germline CDR1 is SGHDT and CDR2 YYEEEE. With 2 bases clipped from V and 7 bases from J, the junction kept 5 bases outside the gene matches. This CDR3 reads CASSFGLAGGNEQFF. CDR3 nucleotide sequence: TGTGCCAGCAGCTTCGGTCTAGCGGGGGGTAATGAGCAGTTCTTC.

This clone was observed once. This rearrangement joins TRBV6-5 to TRBJ1-1, with 7 positions matching TRBD1. CDR3 length: 15 amino acids. V dropped 3 bases and J dropped 5; count of bases not matched to a gene: 9. Germline V gene sequence: CDR1 MNHEY, CDR2 SVGAGI. CDR3 residues: CASSYKTGTITEAFF. CDR3 in DNA: TGTGCCAGCAGTTATAAGACAGGGACCATTACTGAAGCTTTCTTT.

As DNA, the CDR3 is TGTGCCAGCGATAGCGGGGTTACGAACACCGGGGAGCTGTTTTTT. This translates into CASDSGVTNTGELFF. V and J are TRBV6-6 and TRBJ2-2, with 8 nucleotides matching TRBD2. This CDR3 has 15 residues. Trimming removed 8 bases from V and 0 bases from J; junction bases left unmatched: 5. Germline V CDR1 and CDR2: MNHNY, SVGAGI (reference sequence).

The genes are TRBV7-3 and TRBJ2-1; 7 bases agree with TRBD2. Per the germline V gene, CDR1 is SGHTA and CDR2 is FQGTGA. V trimming: 5 bases; J trimming: 7 bases; junction bases outside the gene matches: 5. The CDR3 runs to 13 residues. CDR3 protein: CASSQYSGNEQFF. The CDR3 DNA sequence: TGTGCCAGCAGCCAGTATAGCGGGAATGAGCAGTTCTTC.

The V call is TRBV9, the J call TRBJ2-1; 7 nucleotides line up with TRBD1. V lost 4 bases, J lost 6 bases, and 16 bases stayed unmatched. The V gene's germline CDR1 is SGDLS and CDR2 YYNGEE. CDR3 length: 17 residues. CDR3 region: CASSTGPRGIYRNEQFF. CDR3 DNA: TGTGCCAGCAGCACAGGCCCCAGGGGGATATACCGCAATGAGCAGTTCTTC.

The J gene is TRBJ1-5, the V gene TRBV27; D perhaps matches TRBD1 (6 bases). Per the germline V gene, CDR1 is MNHEY and CDR2 is SMNVEV (reference sequence). The CDR3 is 13 amino acids. V dropped 5 bases and J dropped 14 bases, with 19 bases sitting between them. The CDR3 DNA reads as TGTGCCAGCAGTCAACGGCCGGACAGTTTAGAGCATTTT. Its translation: CASSQRPDSLEHF.

This sequence joins TRBV5-1 and TRBJ1-2; 7 bases align to TRBD1. The length of the CDR3 is 14 residues. V lost 1 base, J lost 5 bases, and 5 bases stayed unmatched. Germline CDR1 is SGHRS and CDR2 is YFSETQ. The CDR3 coding sequence is TGCGCCAGCAGCTTGCAAGGGGGCGGGTATGGCTACACCTTC. Translation: CASSLQGGGYGYTF.